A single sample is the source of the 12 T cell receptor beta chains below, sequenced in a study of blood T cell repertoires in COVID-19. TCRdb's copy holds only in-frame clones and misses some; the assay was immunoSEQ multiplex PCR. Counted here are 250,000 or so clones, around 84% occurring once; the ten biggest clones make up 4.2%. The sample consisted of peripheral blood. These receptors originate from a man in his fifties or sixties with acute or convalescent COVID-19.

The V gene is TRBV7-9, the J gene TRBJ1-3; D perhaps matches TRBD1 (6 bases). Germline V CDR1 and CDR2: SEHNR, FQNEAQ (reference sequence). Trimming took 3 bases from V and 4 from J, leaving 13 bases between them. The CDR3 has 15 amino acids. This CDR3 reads CASSLVGGAGNTIYF. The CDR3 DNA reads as TGTGCCAGCAGCTTGGTTGGGGGCGCGGGAAACACCATATATTTT. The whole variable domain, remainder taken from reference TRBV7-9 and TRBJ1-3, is DTGVSQNPRHKITKRGQNVTFRCDPISEHNRLYWYRQTLGQGPEFLTYFQNEAQLEKSRLLSDRFSAERPKGSFSTLEIQRTEQGDSAMYLCASSLVGGAGNTIYFGEGSWLTVV.

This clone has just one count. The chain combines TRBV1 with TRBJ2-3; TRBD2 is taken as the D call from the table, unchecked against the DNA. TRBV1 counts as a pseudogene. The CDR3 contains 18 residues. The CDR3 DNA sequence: TGCACCAGCAGCCAAGAACCCCTTAGCGGGATGGAGACAGATACGCAGTATTTT. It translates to CTSSQEPLSGMETDTQYF.

In DNA form, the CDR3 reads TGTGCCAGCAGCACCCACCCGGGGGACTCTGGAAACACCATATATTTT. Protein product: CASSTHPGDSGNTIYF. The gene calls are TRBV3-1 (or the pseudogene TRBV3-2) and TRBJ1-3; tentative D call: TRBD1 (5 bases). The ends were cut back, 5 bases at V and 0 bases at J, with 14 bases in the middle. In germline, CDR1 is LGHDT, CDR2 YNNKEL (reference sequence). CDR3 length: 16 residues.

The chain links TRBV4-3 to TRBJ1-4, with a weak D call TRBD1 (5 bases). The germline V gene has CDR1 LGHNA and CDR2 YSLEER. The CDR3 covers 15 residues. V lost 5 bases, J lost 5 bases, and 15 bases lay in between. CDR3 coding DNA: TGCGCCAGCAGCACCCGGTGGGGGGAAAATGAAAAACTGTTTTTT. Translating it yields CASSTRWGENEKLFF.

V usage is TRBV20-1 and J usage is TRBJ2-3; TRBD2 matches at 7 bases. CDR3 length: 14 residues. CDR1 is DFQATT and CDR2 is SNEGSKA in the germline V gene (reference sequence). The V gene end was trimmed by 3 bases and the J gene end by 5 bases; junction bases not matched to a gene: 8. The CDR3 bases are TGCAGTGCTAGTTGGGCGGGAGTACGAGATACGCAGTATTTT. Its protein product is CSASWAGVRDTQYF.

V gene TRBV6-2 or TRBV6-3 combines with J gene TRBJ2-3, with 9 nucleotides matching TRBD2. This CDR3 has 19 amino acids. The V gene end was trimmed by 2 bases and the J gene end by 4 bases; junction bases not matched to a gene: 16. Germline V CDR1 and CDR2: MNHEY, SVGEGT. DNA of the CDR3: TGTGCCAGCAGTTACGGGGCGGGAGGGGCCACCCGTTGGGCAGATACGCAGTATTTT. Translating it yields CASSYGAGGATRWADTQYF.

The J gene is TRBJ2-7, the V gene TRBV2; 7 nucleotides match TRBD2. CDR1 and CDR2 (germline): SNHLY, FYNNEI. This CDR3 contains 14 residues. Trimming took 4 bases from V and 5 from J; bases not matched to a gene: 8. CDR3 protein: CASSVWTRADEQYF. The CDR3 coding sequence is TGTGCCAGCAGTGTGTGGACTAGGGCCGACGAGCAGTACTTC.

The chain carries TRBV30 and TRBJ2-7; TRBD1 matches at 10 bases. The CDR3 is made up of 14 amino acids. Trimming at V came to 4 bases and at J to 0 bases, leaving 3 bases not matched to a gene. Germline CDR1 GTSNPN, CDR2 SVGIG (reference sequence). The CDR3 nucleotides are TGTGCCTGGACCAGGACAGGGGGCTCCTACGAGCAGTACTTC. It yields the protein CAWTRTGGSYEQYF. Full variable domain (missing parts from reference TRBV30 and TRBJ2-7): SQTIHQWPATLVQPVGSPLSLECTVEGTSNPNLYWYRQAAGRGLQLLFYSVGIGQISSEVPQNLSASRPQDRQFILSSKKLLLSDSGFYLCAWTRTGGSYEQYFGPGTRLTVT.

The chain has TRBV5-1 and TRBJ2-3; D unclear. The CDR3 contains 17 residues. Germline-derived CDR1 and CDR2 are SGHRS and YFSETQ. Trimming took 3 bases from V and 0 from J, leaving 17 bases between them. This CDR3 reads CASSSRPGTDSTDTQYF. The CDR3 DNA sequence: TGCGCCAGCAGCTCCCGGCCAGGAACAGATAGCACAGATACGCAGTATTTT.

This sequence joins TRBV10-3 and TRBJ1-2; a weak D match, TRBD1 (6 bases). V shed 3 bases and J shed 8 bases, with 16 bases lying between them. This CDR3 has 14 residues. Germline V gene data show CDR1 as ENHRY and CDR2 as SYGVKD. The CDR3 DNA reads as TGTGCCATCAGTGAAGGGACAACAGGGAGAGGCTACACCTTC. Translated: CAISEGTTGRGYTF.

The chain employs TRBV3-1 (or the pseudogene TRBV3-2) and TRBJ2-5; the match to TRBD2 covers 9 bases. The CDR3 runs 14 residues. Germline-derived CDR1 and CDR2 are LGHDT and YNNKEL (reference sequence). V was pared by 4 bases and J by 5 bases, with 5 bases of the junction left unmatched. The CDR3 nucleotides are TGTGCCAGCAGCCTGGCGGGGGGGCCTGAGACCCAGTACTTC. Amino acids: CASSLAGGPETQYF.

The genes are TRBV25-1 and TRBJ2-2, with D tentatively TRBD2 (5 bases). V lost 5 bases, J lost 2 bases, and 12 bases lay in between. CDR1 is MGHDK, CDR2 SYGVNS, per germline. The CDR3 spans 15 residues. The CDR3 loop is CASSRAELNTGELFF. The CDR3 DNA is TGTGCCAGCAGTCGAGCGGAGCTCAACACCGGGGAGCTGTTTTTT.